This T cell receptor (beta chain) was sequenced for a study of shared clonotypes between healthy human individuals. Libraries were prepared by immunoSEQ multiplex PCR; TCRdb keeps only in-frame clonotypes and omits some of them. The sample holds millions of clones, around 90% seen once. CDR1 is SGHVS and CDR2 is FNYEAQ in the germline V gene. Trimming took off 5 bases at V and 6 bases at J, with 13 bases between the two ends. There are 14 residues in the CDR3. Sequences were obtained from naive CD4+ T cells sorted from blood. Subset specified: CD45RA+ positively selected. The receptor comes from a man aged 18 to 30 in good health. The chain links TRBV7-6 to TRBJ1-4; possibly TRBD1 for D (6 bases). CDR3 DNA: TGTGCCAGCAGCAGACGAGGGGGGGATGAAAAACTGTTTTTT. This codes for CASSRRGGDEKLFF.